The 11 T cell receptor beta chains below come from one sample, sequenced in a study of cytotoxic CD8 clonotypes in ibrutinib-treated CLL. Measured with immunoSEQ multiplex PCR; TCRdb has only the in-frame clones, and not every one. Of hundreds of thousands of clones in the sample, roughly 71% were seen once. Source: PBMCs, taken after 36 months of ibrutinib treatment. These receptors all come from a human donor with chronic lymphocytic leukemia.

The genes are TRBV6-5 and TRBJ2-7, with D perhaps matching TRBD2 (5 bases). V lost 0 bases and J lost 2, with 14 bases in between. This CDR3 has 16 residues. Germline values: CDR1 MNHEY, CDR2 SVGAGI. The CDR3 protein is CASSYSLAGVPYEQYF. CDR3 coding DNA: TGTGCCAGCAGTTACTCGCTAGCCGGGGTTCCCTACGAGCAGTACTTC.

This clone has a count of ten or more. The CDR3 DNA sequence: TGTGCCAGTAGTTTGGGGGACAATGAGCAGTTCTTC. Translating it yields CASSLGDNEQFF. V gene TRBV19 combines with J gene TRBJ2-1; D is perhaps TRBD1 or TRBD2 (5 bases each). Trimming shortened V by 5 bases and J by 5 bases, and 7 bases separated the two germline ends. From germline, CDR1 is LNHDA and CDR2 SQIVND (reference sequence). The CDR3 spans 12 residues.

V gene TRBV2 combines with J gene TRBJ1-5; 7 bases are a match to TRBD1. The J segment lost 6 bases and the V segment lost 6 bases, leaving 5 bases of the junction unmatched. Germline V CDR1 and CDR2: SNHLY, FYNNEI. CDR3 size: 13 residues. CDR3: CASRQGFSQPQHF. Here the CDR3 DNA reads TGTGCCAGCAGACAGGGGTTTAGTCAGCCCCAGCATTTT. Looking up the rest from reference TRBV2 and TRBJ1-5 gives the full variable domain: EPEVTQTPSHQVTQMGQEVILRCVPISNHLYFYWYRQILGQKVEFLVSFYNNEISEKSEIFDDQFSVERPDGSNFTLKIRSTKLEDSAMYFCASRQGFSQPQHFGDGTRLSIL.

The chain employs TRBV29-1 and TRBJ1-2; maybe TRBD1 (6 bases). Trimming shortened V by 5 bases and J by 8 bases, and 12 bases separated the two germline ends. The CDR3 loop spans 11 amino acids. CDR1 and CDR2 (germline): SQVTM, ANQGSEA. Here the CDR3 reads CSVQGREGYTF. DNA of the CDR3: TGCAGCGTTCAGGGGCGGGAAGGCTACACCTTC.

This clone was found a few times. The CDR3 sequence: CASSLLVSGANEQFF. The DNA for the CDR3 is TGCGCCAGCAGCTTGTTGGTTAGCGGAGCTAATGAGCAGTTCTTC. This chain uses TRBV5-1 with TRBJ2-1, with D possibly being TRBD2 (6 bases). V was trimmed by 1 base and J by 7 bases, leaving 15 bases between them. The CDR3 sequence is 15 residues long. The germline gives CDR1 SGHRS, CDR2 YFSETQ.

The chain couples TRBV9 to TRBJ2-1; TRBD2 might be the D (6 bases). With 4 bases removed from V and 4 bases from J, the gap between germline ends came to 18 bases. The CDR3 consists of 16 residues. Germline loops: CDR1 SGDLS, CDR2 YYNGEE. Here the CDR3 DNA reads TGTGCCAGCAGCAATAAACGGGACTCCCATTACAATGAGCAGTTCTTC. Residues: CASSNKRDSHYNEQFF. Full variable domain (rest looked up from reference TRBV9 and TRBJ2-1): DSGVTQTPKHLITATGQRVTLRCSPRSGDLSVYWYQQSLDQGLQFLIQYYNGEERAKGNILERFSAQQFPDLHSELNLSSLELGDSALYFCASSNKRDSHYNEQFFGPGTRLTVL.

The CDR3 DNA sequence: TGTGCCAGCGGACAGGGTGATTCGAACTATGGCTACACCTTC. Its translation is CASGQGDSNYGYTF. This chain connects TRBV9 to TRBJ1-2; 8 positions agree with TRBD1. V was clipped by 7 bases and J by 2 bases; unmatched bases: 7. The V gene's germline CDR1 is SGDLS and CDR2 YYNGEE. The CDR3 has 14 residues.

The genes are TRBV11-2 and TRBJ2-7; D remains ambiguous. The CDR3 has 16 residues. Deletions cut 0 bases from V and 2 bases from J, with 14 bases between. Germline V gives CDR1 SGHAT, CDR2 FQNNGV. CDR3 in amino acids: CASSLDWATATYEQYF. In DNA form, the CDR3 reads TGTGCCAGCAGCTTAGATTGGGCGACGGCTACCTACGAGCAGTACTTC.

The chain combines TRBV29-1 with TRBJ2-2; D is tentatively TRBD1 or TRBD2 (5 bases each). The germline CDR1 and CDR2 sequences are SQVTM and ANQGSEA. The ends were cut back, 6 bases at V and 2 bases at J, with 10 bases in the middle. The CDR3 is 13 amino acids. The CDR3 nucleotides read TGCAGCGTCGGGGACCTCAACACCGGGGAGCTGTTTTTT. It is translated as CSVGDLNTGELFF.

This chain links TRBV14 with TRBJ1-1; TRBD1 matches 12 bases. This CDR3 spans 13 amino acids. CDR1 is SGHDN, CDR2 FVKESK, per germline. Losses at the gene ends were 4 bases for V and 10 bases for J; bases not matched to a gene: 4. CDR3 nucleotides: TGTGCCAGCAGCCCAGGGACAGGGGGCATAGCTTTCTTT. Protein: CASSPGTGGIAFF.

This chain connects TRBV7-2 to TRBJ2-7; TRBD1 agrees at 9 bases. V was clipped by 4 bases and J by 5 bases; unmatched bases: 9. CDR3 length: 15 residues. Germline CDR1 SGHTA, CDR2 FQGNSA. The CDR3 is CASSSRTGAAHEQYF. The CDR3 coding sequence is TGTGCCAGCAGCTCGAGGACAGGGGCGGCCCACGAGCAGTACTTC.